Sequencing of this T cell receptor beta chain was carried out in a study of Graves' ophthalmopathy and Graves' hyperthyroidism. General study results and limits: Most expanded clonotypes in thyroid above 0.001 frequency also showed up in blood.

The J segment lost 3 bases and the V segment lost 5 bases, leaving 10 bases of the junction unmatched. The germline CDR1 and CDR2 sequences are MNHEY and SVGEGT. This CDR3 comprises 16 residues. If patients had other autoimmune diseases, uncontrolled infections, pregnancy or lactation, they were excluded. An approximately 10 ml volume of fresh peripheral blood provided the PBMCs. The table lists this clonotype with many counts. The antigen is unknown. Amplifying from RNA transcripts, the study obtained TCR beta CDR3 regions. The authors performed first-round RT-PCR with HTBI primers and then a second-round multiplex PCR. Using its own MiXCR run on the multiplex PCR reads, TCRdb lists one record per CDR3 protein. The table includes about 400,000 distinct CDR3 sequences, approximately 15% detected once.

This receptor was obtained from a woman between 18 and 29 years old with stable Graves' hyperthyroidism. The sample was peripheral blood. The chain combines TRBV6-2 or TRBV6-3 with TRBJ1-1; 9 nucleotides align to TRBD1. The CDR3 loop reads CASSRGQGIGDTEAFF. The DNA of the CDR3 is TGTGCCAGCAGTCGGGGACAGGGAATCGGGGACACTGAAGCTTTCTTT.